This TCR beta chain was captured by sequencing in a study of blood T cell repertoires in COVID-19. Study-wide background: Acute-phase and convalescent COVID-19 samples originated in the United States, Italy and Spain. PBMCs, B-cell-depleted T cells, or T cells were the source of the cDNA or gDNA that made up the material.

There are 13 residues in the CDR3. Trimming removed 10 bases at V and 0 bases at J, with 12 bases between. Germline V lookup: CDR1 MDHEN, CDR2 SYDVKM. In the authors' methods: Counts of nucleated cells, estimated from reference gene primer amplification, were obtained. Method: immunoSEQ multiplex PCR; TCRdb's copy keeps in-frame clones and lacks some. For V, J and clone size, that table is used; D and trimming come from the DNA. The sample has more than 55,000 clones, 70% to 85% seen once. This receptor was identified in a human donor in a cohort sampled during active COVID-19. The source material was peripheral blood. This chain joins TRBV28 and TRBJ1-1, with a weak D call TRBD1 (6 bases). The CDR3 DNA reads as TGTGCCATTAGGACAGTGATGAACACTGAAGCTTTCTTT. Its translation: CAIRTVMNTEAFF.